The T cell receptor (beta chain) described here comes from a study of CD8 T cells in Susac syndrome. Study-wide findings and caveats: It was acknowledged by the study that relatively few individuals were included in its TCR sequencing and HLA analysis.

In contrast to the negatively isolated CD8+ and CD4+ T cells, TEMRA cells were FACS-enriched. Random hexamers primed reverse transcription of 0.5 to 1 ug RNA. TCRdb reprocessed the immunoSEQ multiplex PCR reads via MiXCR and lists one record per CDR3 protein. The sample shows under 150,000 distinct CDR3 sequences, around 80% of them seen only once. About this clonotype itself: Its antigen is undetermined.

Trimming left V 5 bases short and J 0 bases short, with 13 bases between. The length of the CDR3 is 15 residues. Germline-derived CDR1 and CDR2 are MGHRA and YSYEKL. This receptor was taken from a human donor with multiple sclerosis. Input material: CD8+ T cells from PBMCs. The V call is TRBV4-1, the J call TRBJ1-1; D unclear. CDR3 nucleotide sequence: TGCGCCAGCAGCGCGAAGAGCGCTATGAACACTGAAGCTTTCTTT. It is translated as CASSAKSAMNTEAFF.